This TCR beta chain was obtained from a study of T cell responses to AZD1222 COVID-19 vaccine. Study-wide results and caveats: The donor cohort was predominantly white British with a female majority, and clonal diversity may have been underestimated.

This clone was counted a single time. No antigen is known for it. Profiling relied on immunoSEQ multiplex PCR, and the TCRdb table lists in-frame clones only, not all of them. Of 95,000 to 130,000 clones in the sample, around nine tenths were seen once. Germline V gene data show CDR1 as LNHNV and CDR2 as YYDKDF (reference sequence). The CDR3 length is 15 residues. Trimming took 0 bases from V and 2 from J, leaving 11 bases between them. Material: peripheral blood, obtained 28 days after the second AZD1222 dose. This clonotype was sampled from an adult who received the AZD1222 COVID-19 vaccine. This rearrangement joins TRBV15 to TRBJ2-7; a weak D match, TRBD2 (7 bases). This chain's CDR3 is CATSRDRGGAYEQYF. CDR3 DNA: TGTGCCACCAGCAGAGATCGAGGGGGGGCCTACGAGCAGTACTTC.